This TCR beta chain was documented in a study of T cell repertoires in cytomegalovirus infection. About the study: From public TCR beta signatures came an indication of both CMV infection and matching HLA type. Study-wide points: Based on cumulative public TCR beta family frequency, carriers of CMV plus the relevant HLA were identified. Dominating the ex vivo response were HLA-C-restricted CMV-specific TCR beta clonotypes.

TCRdb analysed the reads with MiXCR anew, one entry per CDR3 protein. The sample holds more than 75,000 distinct CDR3 sequences, roughly 3.7% seen once. Ten or more counts support this clonotype. Its antigen remains unidentified. V shed 6 bases and J shed 4 bases, with 12 bases lying between them. CDR3 length: 13 residues. Germline lookup yields CDR1 MNHEY and CDR2 SVGEGT. This rearrangement joins TRBV6-2 or TRBV6-3 to TRBJ1-1; D is uncertain. Sample: PBMCs. The clonotype was recovered from a human donor in good health (CMV status not recorded). Some clones in this sample may be carry-over from other donors' samples. CDR3 nucleotide sequence: TGTGCCAGCAGCCTTCGACTCGGCACTGAAGCTTTCTTT. Amino acid sequence: CASSLRLGTEAFF.